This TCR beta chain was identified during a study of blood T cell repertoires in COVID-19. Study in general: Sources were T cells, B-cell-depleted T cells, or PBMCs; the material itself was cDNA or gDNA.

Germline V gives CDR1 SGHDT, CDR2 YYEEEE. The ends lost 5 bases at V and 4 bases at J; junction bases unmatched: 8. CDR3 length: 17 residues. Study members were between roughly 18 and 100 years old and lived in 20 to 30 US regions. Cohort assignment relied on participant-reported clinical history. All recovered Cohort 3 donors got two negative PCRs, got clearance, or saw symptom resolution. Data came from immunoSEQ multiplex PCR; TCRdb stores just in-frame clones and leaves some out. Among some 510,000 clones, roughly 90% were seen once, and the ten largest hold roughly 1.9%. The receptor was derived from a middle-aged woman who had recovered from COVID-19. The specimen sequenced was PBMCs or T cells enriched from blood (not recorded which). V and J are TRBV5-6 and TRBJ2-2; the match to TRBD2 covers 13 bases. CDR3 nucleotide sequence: TGTGCCAGCAGTGTAACTAGCGGGAGGGCCGGCACCGGGGAGCTGTTTTTT. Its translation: CASSVTSGRAGTGELFF.